This TCR beta chain was profiled in a study of cytomegalovirus exposure and HLA in healthy donors. Study-wide points: Presence/absence comparisons presumed near-even sequencing depth among donors. More clonal expansion characterized HLA-associated TCR beta chains than equally common others in a later analysis. Cytomegalovirus association was listed for 164 TCR beta chains. Reportedly, cytomegalovirus status was diagnosed with high sensitivity and specificity.

Primers: 60 Vbeta forward and 13 Jbeta reverse. TCRdb's table, derived via immunoSEQ multiplex PCR, lists solely in-frame clones and lacks some. The top ten hold 3.9% of the sample, which has about 120,000 clones, around 81% seen once. Concerning this clone itself: What it recognizes is unknown.

CDR3 length: 15 amino acids. Germline V gene sequence: CDR1 SGHDT, CDR2 YYEEEE. Trimming removed 3 bases from V and 5 bases from J; junction bases left unmatched: 10. The chain couples TRBV5-6 to TRBJ2-7, with 8 bases fitting TRBD1. Specimen: PBMCs. This TCR came from a woman aged 25 to 39 in good health and CMV-seronegative. This CDR3 reads CASSSLRGRLHEQYF. CDR3 sequence (DNA): TGTGCCAGCAGCTCTCTCAGGGGGCGGCTCCACGAGCAGTACTTC.